These T cell receptor beta chains were read from a single sample in a study of T cell responses to AZD1222 COVID-19 vaccine. Generated by immunoSEQ multiplex PCR, the TCRdb table keeps only in-frame clones and is missing some. Of over 120,000 clones in the sample, roughly nine tenths were seen once. Sequenced material: peripheral blood, taken on day 0 of AZD1222 vaccination. The receptors come from an adult in good health. Each CDR3 is given with its conserved first and last residue. A D gene is named only where the DNA matches it firmly. Size is stated for part of the rows, as once, few or many counts, or as a class when the clone is expanded.

TRBV2	TRBD1	TRBJ1-4	-	CASRGTAIEKLFF
TRBV28	-	TRBJ2-4	-	CASLGLDQGRAKNIQYF
TRBV5-3	TRBD1	TRBJ2-7	once	CARSSIDRDSYEQYF
TRBV6-4	-	TRBJ1-2	-	CASSAGLGYGYTF
TRBV7-2	TRBD1	TRBJ2-1	-	CASSLVQGAVSNEQFF
TRBV28	TRBD2	TRBJ2-5	-	CASSFSQTLAGEEETQYF
TRBV7-9	-	TRBJ1-1	-	CASSFGRNTEAFF
TRBV5-4	-	TRBJ1-1	-	CASSLGGGENTEAFF
TRBV7-9	-	TRBJ1-1	-	CASSLAQSRAEAFF
TRBV30	TRBD1	TRBJ1-2	-	CAWSRQAGGYYGYTF
TRBV27	-	TRBJ1-5	-	CASRPYLDSNQPQHF
TRBV6-1	-	TRBJ2-3	-	CASSEREGGGTGTDTQYF
TRBV11-2	-	TRBJ1-1	-	CASSLEWQLNTEAFF
TRBV7-2	-	TRBJ1-2	-	CASSLVVSPSNYGYTF
TRBV4-1	-	TRBJ1-2	-	CASSPWGAGYGYTF
TRBV6-2/TRBV6-3	-	TRBJ1-6	-	CASSYGGRSSYNSPLHF
TRBV7-2	TRBD2	TRBJ2-3	-	CASSFHSGGKYF
TRBV3-1/TRBV3-2	-	TRBJ1-2	-	CASSQERFYGYTF
TRBV10-2	TRBD1	TRBJ2-7	-	CASRTGGTYEQYF
TRBV19	-	TRBJ1-1	-	CASSMGGVNTEAFF
TRBV28	TRBD1	TRBJ1-1	-	CASSTRTGGNRAFF
TRBV25-1	-	TRBJ2-7	few	CASRDNRYEQYF
TRBV20-1	-	TRBJ1-4	-	CSASRAGAVGKLFF
TRBV11-2	-	TRBJ2-7	-	CASSLSAGPTYEQYF
TRBV7-8	-	TRBJ1-3	-	CASSREEGSGNTIYF
TRBV24-1	TRBD2	TRBJ2-1	-	CATSDLSSGSVYEQFF
TRBV2	-	TRBJ2-3	-	CAVQNSYEAQYF
TRBV7-2	TRBD1	TRBJ2-7	-	CASSHRTGGGSYEQYF
TRBV4-2	-	TRBJ1-1	-	CASSQVMGNINMNTEAFF
TRBV5-1	TRBD1	TRBJ1-2	-	CASSLSTRQGDYGYTF
TRBV18	-	TRBJ2-2	-	CASSRDGNTGELFF
TRBV5-6	-	TRBJ1-2	-	CASSLLIYGYTF
TRBV18	-	TRBJ2-7	-	CASSPRRGEQYF
TRBV6-5	TRBD1	TRBJ1-5	-	CASSRDRGVNQPQHF
TRBV6-5	-	TRBJ1-6	-	CASSKGHSYNSPLHF
TRBV6-5	-	TRBJ2-7	-	CASRRGQALSYEQYF
TRBV9	TRBD2	TRBJ2-3	once	CASSVSGTSFTDTQYF
TRBV19	-	TRBJ1-1	-	CASSGDRNTEAFF
TRBV5-6	-	TRBJ2-3	once	CASSSEDTQYF
TRBV28	TRBD2	TRBJ2-7	once	CASSFSGRYLYEQYF
TRBV5-1	TRBD1	TRBJ1-2	-	CASSSRTGGSGYTF
TRBV6-2/TRBV6-3	-	TRBJ1-1	few	CASSGGVNTEAFF
TRBV7-9	TRBD1	TRBJ1-2	-	CASSQSTGNHGYTF
TRBV27	TRBD2	TRBJ2-2	-	CASSSQLTSGRARAGELFF
TRBV30	-	TRBJ2-5	-	CAQARGLTQETQYF
TRBV12-3/TRBV12-4	-	TRBJ2-7	-	CASSSRTVYEQYF
TRBV4-1	-	TRBJ1-6	-	CASSQTWGASPLHF
TRBV2	-	TRBJ1-1	-	CASSDPTMGTEAFF
TRBV7-2	TRBD2	TRBJ2-2	-	CASSPRLAGIPELFF
TRBV10-3	TRBD1	TRBJ2-7	-	CAISFGQGAVDEQYF
TRBV15	-	TRBJ1-4	-	CATSLLLEQRVGWEKLFF
TRBV24-1	TRBD2	TRBJ2-2	-	CATSDSLAGGRPGELFF
TRBV12-5	-	TRBJ2-6	-	CASGPGSGANVLTF
TRBV4-1	TRBD1	TRBJ1-5	-	CASSQIDRANQPQHF
TRBV19	-	TRBJ2-2	-	CASREVTGELFF